The sequence of this T cell receptor (beta chain) was determined in a study of identifying expanded T cells in peripheral blood. Produced via immunoSEQ multiplex PCR; TCRdb's table is partial and in-frame only. The sample yields about 58,000 clones, about 92% seen once. Sequenced sample: blood. The TCR was taken from a person between 18 and 70 years old in good health.

The DNA of the CDR3 is TGTGCCAGCAGCACCATTAGTGGGCCCGAACAGGTTCTGGGCCAAGAGACCCAGTACTTC. Translated, it gives CASSTISGPEQVLGQETQYF. The chain employs TRBV4-2 and TRBJ2-5; TRBD1 might be the D (5 bases). This CDR3 region has 20 residues. Trimming removed 5 bases from V and 1 base from J, with 29 bases in between. Per the germline V gene, CDR1 is LGHNA and CDR2 is YNFKEQ.